The clone carrying this T cell receptor beta chain occurred once. Germline V lookup: CDR1 MNHEY, CDR2 SMNVEV (reference sequence). The junction had 8 bases not matched to a gene; V was cut back by 2 bases and J by 3 bases. The CDR3 runs to 18 residues. The sample is drawn from a study of blood T cell repertoires in COVID-19. Study-level information: Donors in the United States, Italy and Spain gave samples during acute or convalescent COVID-19. T cells, B-cell-depleted T cells, or PBMCs provided the cDNA or gDNA that served as material.

Recruited during active infection, patients (from Seattle) were subsequently followed longitudinally. Original processing methods: For nucleated cells, counts were estimated from reference gene primer amplification. Profiling relied on immunoSEQ multiplex PCR, and the TCRdb table lists in-frame clones only, not all of them. From that table come the V and J calls and clone size; the DNA was used to work out D and trimming. The sample includes around 310,000 clones, 90% of them seen just once. The chain combines TRBV27 with TRBJ2-3; 13 bases fit TRBD2. The source material was peripheral blood. The TCR was taken from a woman aged 40 to 49 with COVID-19, enrolled during active disease. DNA for the CDR3: TGTGCCAGCAGTTTAGCGGGACTAGCGGGACCGGATACAGATACGCAGTATTTT. Protein: CASSLAGLAGPDTDTQYF.